This entry lists 28 T cell receptor beta chains sequenced from one sample in a study of monozygotic twins with inflammatory bowel disease (dated by TCRdb to the late 2010s). Libraries were made using 5' RACE. The run used an Illumina HiSeq 2500. TCRdb reprocessed the reads; each CDR3 protein sequence makes one entry, and DNA is unavailable. The sample's table covers about 380,000 distinct CDR3 sequences. The ten largest make up just over 2.5% of the sample. Sequencing input: blood. Receptor source: a human donor with ulcerative colitis or Crohn's disease, or a healthy co-twin of an affected twin (not recorded which).

This chain uses TRBV4-3 with TRBJ1-5. The CDR3 has 17 amino acids. From germline, CDR1 is LGHNA and CDR2 YSLEER. CDR3 protein: CASSQDLRGEVNQPQHF.

The rearrangement links TRBV7-2 to TRBJ2-3; with no DNA, the TCRdb D assignment of TRBD1 cannot be verified. CDR1 and CDR2 from the germline V gene are SGHTA and FQGNSA. CDR3 length: 12 amino acids. This CDR3 is CASSLERGSRYF.

The rearrangement uses TRBV24-1 and TRBJ2-2; the D call of TRBD1 rests on TCRdb alone, since no DNA is present to check it. This CDR3 contains 14 residues. Germline assignment: CDR1 KGHDR and CDR2 SFDVKD. Here the CDR3 reads CATSESTGPPELFF.

The V call is TRBV20-1, the J call TRBJ2-7. Germline CDR1 reads DFQATT; CDR2 reads SNEGSKA (reference sequence). This CDR3 has 14 amino acids. The CDR3 here is CSATLYRGSYEQYF.

The CDR3 loop is CASSLRPPTGTNEKLFF. The gene calls are TRBV5-1 and TRBJ1-4; absent DNA, TCRdb's TRBD1 call cannot be checked. The CDR3 loop spans 17 amino acids. Germline CDR1 and CDR2: SGHRS and YFSETQ.

This chain links TRBV2 with TRBJ2-3. CDR3 length: 14 amino acids. In germline, CDR1 is SNHLY, CDR2 FYNNEI. The CDR3 reads CASGSFIATDTQYF.

V usage is TRBV7-3 and J usage is TRBJ1-2. Germline-derived CDR1 and CDR2 are SGHTA and FQGTGA. The CDR3 totals 17 residues. The CDR3 here is CASSLMGPGSTSYGYTF.

V and J are TRBV5-1 and TRBJ1-3; TCRdb picks TRBD1, but there is no DNA to check that call. The germline V gene encodes CDR1 SGHRS and CDR2 YFSETQ. This CDR3 is 18 amino acids long. Here the CDR3 reads CASSLRHRGPDSGNTIYF.

The gene calls are TRBV12-3 or TRBV12-4 and TRBJ2-1; TCRdb picks TRBD1, but there is no DNA to check that call. The length of the CDR3 is 15 residues. The CDR3 loop reads CASRIAGGLHNEQFF.

The rearrangement links TRBV6-5 to TRBJ2-7. The germline CDR1 and CDR2 sequences are MNHEY and SVGAGI. The CDR3 totals 13 residues. CDR3 sequence reads: CASTDDIGYEQYF.

The chain uses TRBV4-2 and TRBJ2-1; TCRdb calls TRBD1, which cannot be checked without DNA. CDR3 size: 15 residues. CDR1 is LGHNA and CDR2 is YNFKEQ in the germline V gene. The CDR3 region is CASSLAGTTYNEQFF.

The CDR3 region is CASSHPTSGGWTGELFF. This chain uses TRBV3-1 with TRBJ2-2; there is no DNA to check the TCRdb D call of TRBD2. The germline V gene encodes CDR1 LGHDT and CDR2 YNNKEL (reference sequence). This CDR3 is built from 17 residues.

The J gene is TRBJ2-4, the V gene TRBV7-8. CDR3 length equals 16 residues. In germline, CDR1 is SGHVS, CDR2 FQNEAQ. The CDR3 loop is CASSFLHTNLKNIQYF. Based on the CDR3 plus reference TRBV7-8 and TRBJ2-4, the full variable domain is GAGVSQSPRYKVAKRGQDVALRCDPISGHVSLFWYQQALGQGPEFLTYFQNEAQLDKSGLPSDRFFAERPEGSVSTLKIQRTQQEDSAVYLCASSFLHTNLKNIQYFGAGTRLSVL.

This chain connects TRBV11-2 to TRBJ2-5; the D call from TCRdb, TRBD2, cannot be confirmed without DNA. Germline lookup yields CDR1 SGHAT and CDR2 FQNNGV. The CDR3 totals 14 residues. The CDR3 is CASSLLAGVETQYF. Combining the CDR3 with reference TRBV11-2 and TRBJ2-5 gives the whole variable domain EAGVAQSPRYKIIEKRQSVAFWCNPISGHATLYWYQQILGQGPKLLIQFQNNGVVDDSQLPKDRFSAERLKGVDSTLKIQPAKLEDSAVYLCASSLLAGVETQYFGPGTRLLVL.

This rearrangement joins TRBV4-2 to TRBJ2-1; TCRdb indicates TRBD2, and absent DNA this call remains unverified. The length of the CDR3 is 13 residues. From germline, CDR1 is LGHNA and CDR2 YNFKEQ. This CDR3 is CASSGRAYNEQFF.

The chain recombines TRBV20-1 with TRBJ2-1; TCRdb's D call, TRBD1, is unchecked because there is no DNA. From germline, CDR1 is DFQATT and CDR2 SNEGSKA (reference sequence). The CDR3 extends over 15 amino acids. CDR3 protein: CSARDLAGGPNEQFF.

The chain has TRBV10-3 and TRBJ1-3. The CDR3 runs to 14 residues. CDR1 is ENHRY, CDR2 SYGVKD, per germline. The CDR3 reads CAISESSSGNTIYF.

V usage is TRBV6-5 and J usage is TRBJ1-4. The CDR3 is 12 amino acids. Germline V CDR1 and CDR2: MNHEY, SVGAGI. The CDR3 here is CASRDIEEKLFF.

The V gene is TRBV7-9, the J gene TRBJ2-2. Germline CDR1 SEHNR, CDR2 FQNEAQ (reference sequence). CDR3 size: 15 residues. The CDR3: CASSPYYGTTGELFF.

The J gene is TRBJ1-1, the V gene TRBV3-1; TCRdb proposes TRBD1, but this gene call is untestable without DNA. This CDR3 has 12 residues. Germline V gene lookup returns CDR1 LGHDT and CDR2 YNNKEL (reference sequence). The CDR3 sequence is CASSQYGGEAFF.

The chain carries TRBV20-1 and TRBJ1-6; lacking DNA, the TRBD1 call made by TCRdb goes unchecked. The CDR3 extends over 13 amino acids. In germline, CDR1 is DFQATT, CDR2 SNEGSKA (reference sequence). CDR3 residues: CSAGQGRNSPLHF.

This chain connects TRBV20-1 to TRBJ2-5; TCRdb picks TRBD2, but there is no DNA to check that call. This CDR3 region has 17 residues. Germline V gene data show CDR1 as DFQATT and CDR2 as SNEGSKA (reference sequence). The chain's CDR3 is CSARVVGGTSAWETQYF.

The chain uses TRBV5-4 and TRBJ2-1; there is no DNA to check the TCRdb D call of TRBD1. Germline CDR1 SGHNT, CDR2 YYREEE (reference sequence). The CDR3 has 14 residues. CDR3: CASSLVPRGNEQFF.

The chain uses TRBV30 and TRBJ1-4. The V gene's germline CDR1 is GTSNPN and CDR2 SVGIG (reference sequence). CDR3 length: 14 amino acids. The CDR3 is CAWKGPEVNEKLFF. The complete variable domain, with remaining parts taken from reference TRBV30 and TRBJ1-4, reads SQTIHQWPATLVQPVGSPLSLECTVEGTSNPNLYWYRQAAGRGLQLLFYSVGIGQISSEVPQNLSASRPQDRQFILSSKKLLLSDSGFYLCAWKGPEVNEKLFFGSGTQLSVL.

The rearrangement joins TRBV27 to TRBJ2-7; checking the TCRdb D call of TRBD2 is not possible without DNA. Looked up from germline, CDR1 is MNHEY and CDR2 is SMNVEV (reference sequence). This CDR3 contains 14 residues. The CDR3 spells CASRGTSFSYEQYF.

The rearrangement links TRBV3-1 to TRBJ2-7. In germline, CDR1 is LGHDT, CDR2 YNNKEL (reference sequence). The CDR3 totals 13 residues. CDR3 sequence reads: CASSQKIGYEQYF.

V gene TRBV19 combines with J gene TRBJ2-2; the D gene TCRdb calls, TRBD1, cannot be checked with no DNA. The CDR3 extends over 18 amino acids. Germline V gene data show CDR1 as LNHDA and CDR2 as SQIVND (reference sequence). The CDR3: CASSTPLVRGPNTGELFF.

The chain is built from TRBV7-9 and TRBJ2-1. CDR1 and CDR2 (germline): SEHNR, FQNEAQ (reference sequence). There are 13 residues in the CDR3. The CDR3 protein is CASSLKTYNEQFF.